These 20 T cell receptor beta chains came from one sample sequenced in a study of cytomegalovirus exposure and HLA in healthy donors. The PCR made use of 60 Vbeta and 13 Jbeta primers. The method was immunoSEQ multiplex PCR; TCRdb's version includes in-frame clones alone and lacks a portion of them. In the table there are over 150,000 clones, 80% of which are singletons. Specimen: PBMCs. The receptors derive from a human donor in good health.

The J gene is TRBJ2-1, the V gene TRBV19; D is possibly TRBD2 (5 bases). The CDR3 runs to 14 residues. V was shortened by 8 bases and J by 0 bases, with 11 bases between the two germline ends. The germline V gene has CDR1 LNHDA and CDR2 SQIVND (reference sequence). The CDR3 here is CASRKRNSYNEQFF. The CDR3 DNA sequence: TGTGCCAGTCGTAAGCGGAACTCCTACAATGAGCAGTTCTTC. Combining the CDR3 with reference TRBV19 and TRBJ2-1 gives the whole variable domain DGGITQSPKYLFRKEGQNVTLSCEQNLNHDAMYWYRQDPGQGLRLIYYSQIVNDFQKGDIAEGYSVSREKKESFPLTVTSAQKNPTAFYLCASRKRNSYNEQFFGPGTRLTVL.

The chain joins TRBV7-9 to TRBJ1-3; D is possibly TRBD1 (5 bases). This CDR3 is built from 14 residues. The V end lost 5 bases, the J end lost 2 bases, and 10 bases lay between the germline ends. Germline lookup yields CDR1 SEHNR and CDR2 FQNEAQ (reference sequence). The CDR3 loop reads CASSLTGAGNTIYF. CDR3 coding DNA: TGTGCCAGCAGCCTCACGGGGGCTGGAAACACCATATATTTT.

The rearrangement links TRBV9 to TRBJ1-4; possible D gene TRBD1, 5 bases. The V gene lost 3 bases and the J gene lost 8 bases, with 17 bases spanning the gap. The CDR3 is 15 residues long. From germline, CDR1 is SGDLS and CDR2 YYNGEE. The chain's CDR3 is CASSAQGRGREKLFF. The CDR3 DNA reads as TGTGCCAGCAGCGCTCAAGGGAGGGGTCGGGAAAAACTGTTTTTT.

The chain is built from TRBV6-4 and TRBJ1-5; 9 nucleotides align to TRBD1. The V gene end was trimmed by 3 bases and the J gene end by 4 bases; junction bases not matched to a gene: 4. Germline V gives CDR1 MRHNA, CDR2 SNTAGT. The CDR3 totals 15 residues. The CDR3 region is CASSDTGGENQPQHF. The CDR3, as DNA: TGTGCCAGCAGTGATACAGGGGGCGAAAATCAGCCCCAGCATTTT.

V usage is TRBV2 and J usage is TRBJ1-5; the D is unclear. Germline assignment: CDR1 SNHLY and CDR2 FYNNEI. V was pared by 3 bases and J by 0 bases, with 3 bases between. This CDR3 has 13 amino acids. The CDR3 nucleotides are TGTGCCAGCAGTGAGTATAGCAATCAGCCCCAGCATTTT. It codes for CASSEYSNQPQHF.

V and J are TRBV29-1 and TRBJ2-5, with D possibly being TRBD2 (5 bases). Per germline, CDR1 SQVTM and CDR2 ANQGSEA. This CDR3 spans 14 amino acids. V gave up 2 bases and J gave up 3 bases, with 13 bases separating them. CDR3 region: CSVESRGMEETQYF. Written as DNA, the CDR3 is TGCAGCGTTGAAAGTCGAGGGATGGAAGAGACCCAGTACTTC.

DNA of the CDR3: TGTGCCAGCAGTTTACGAGCGGTGAGCTCCTACGAGCAGTACTTC. Translation gives CASSLRAVSSYEQYF. V gene TRBV27 combines with J gene TRBJ2-7; D is possibly TRBD2 (5 bases). V was pared by 2 bases and J by 0 bases, with 11 bases between. From germline, CDR1 is MNHEY and CDR2 SMNVEV (reference sequence). The CDR3 has 15 residues.

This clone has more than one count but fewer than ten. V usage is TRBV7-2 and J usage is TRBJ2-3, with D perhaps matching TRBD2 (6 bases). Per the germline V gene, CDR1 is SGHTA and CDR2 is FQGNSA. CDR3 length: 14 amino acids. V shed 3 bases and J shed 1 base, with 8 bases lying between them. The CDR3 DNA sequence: TGTGCCAGCAGCTTTTCTAGCGGCACAGATACGCAGTATTTT. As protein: CASSFSSGTDTQYF.

CDR3 amino acids: CASSPRDRGRGQPQHF. The CDR3 coding sequence is TGTGCCAGCTCACCCCGGGACAGGGGAAGGGGTCAGCCCCAGCATTTT. The V and J genes are TRBV18 and TRBJ1-5, with 10 positions matching TRBD1. CDR1 and CDR2 (germline): KGHSH, LQKENI. The length of the CDR3 is 16 residues. Trimming cost V 3 bases and J 6 bases; bases outside gene matches: 8. The whole variable domain, filled in from reference TRBV18 and TRBJ1-5, reads NAGVMQNPRHLVRRRGQEARLRCSPMKGHSHVYWYRQLPEEGLKFMVYLQKENIIDESGMPKERFSAEFPKEGPSILRIQQVVRGDSAAYFCASSPRDRGRGQPQHFGDGTRLSIL.

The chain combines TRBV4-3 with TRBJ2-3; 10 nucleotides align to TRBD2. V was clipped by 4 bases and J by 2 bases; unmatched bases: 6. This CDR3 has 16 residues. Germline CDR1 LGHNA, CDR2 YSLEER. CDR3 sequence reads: CASSLWTSGNTDTQYF. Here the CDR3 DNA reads TGCGCCAGCAGCCTTTGGACTAGCGGAAACACAGATACGCAGTATTTT.

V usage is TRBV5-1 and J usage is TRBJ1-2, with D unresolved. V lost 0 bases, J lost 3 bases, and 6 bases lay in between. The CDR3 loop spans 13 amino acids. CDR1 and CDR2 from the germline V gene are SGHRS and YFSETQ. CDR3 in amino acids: CASSLGQYYGYTF. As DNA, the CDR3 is TGCGCCAGCAGCTTGGGGCAGTACTATGGCTACACCTTC.

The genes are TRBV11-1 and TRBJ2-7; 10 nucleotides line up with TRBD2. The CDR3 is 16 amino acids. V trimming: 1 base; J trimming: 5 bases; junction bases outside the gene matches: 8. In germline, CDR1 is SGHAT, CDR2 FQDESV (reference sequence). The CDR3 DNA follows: TGTGCCAGCAGCTTAGGATGGGGACTAGCGCCAAACGAGCAGTACTTC. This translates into CASSLGWGLAPNEQYF.

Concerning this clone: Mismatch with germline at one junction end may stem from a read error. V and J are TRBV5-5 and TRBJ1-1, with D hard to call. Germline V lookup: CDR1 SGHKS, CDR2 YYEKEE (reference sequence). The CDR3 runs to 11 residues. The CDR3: CASSMAGNQVF. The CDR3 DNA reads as TGTGCCAGCAGTATGGCCGGGAACCAGGTCTTT.

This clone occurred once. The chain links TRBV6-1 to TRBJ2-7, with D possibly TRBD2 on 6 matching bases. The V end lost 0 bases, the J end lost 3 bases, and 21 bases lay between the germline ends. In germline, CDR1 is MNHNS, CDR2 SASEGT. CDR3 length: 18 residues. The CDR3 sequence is CASSEAPTSFPLLYEQYF. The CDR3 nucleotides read TGTGCCAGCAGTGAAGCCCCGACTAGTTTCCCTCTCCTCTACGAGCAGTACTTC.

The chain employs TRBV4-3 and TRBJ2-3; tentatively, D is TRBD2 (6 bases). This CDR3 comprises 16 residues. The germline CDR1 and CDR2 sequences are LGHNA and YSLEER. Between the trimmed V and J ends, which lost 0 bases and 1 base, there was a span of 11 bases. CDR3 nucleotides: TGCGCCAGCAGCCAAGATCTGGCGGGGCGCACAGATACGCAGTATTTT. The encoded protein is CASSQDLAGRTDTQYF.

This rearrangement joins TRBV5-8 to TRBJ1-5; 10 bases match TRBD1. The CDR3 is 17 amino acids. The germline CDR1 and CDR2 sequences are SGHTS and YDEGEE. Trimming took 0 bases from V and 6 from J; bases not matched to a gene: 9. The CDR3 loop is CASSLGQGANLGQPQHF. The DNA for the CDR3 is TGTGCCAGCAGCTTGGGACAGGGGGCTAATCTGGGTCAGCCCCAGCATTTT.

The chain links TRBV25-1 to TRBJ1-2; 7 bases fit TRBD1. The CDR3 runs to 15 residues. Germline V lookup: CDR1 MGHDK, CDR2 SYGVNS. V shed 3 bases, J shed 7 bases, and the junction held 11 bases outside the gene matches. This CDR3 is CASSDSGLGGCGYTF. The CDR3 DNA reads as TGTGCCAGCAGTGATTCGGGTTTAGGGGGCTGTGGCTACACCTTC.

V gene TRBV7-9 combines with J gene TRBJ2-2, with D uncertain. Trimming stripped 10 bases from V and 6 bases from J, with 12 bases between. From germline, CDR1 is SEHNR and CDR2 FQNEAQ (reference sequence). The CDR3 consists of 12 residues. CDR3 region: CAIPFSPGELFF. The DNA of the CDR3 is TGTGCCATCCCGTTTTCCCCCGGGGAGCTGTTTTTT. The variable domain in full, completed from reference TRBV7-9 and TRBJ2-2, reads DTGVSQNPRHKITKRGQNVTFRCDPISEHNRLYWYRQTLGQGPEFLTYFQNEAQLEKSRLLSDRFSAERPKGSFSTLEIQRTEQGDSAMYLCAIPFSPGELFFGEGSRLTVL.

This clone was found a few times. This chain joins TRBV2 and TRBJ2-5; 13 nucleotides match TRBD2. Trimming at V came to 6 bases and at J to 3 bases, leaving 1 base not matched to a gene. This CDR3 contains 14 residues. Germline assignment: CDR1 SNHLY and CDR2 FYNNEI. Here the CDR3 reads CASSGTSGEETQYF. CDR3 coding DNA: TGTGCCAGCAGCGGGACTAGCGGGGAAGAGACCCAGTACTTC.

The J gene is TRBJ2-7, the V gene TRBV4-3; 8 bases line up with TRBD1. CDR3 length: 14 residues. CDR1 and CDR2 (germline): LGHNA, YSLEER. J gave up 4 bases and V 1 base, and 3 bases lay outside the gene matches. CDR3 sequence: CASSQAQGAYEQYF. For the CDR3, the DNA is TGCGCCAGCAGCCAAGCCCAGGGGGCATACGAGCAGTACTTC.